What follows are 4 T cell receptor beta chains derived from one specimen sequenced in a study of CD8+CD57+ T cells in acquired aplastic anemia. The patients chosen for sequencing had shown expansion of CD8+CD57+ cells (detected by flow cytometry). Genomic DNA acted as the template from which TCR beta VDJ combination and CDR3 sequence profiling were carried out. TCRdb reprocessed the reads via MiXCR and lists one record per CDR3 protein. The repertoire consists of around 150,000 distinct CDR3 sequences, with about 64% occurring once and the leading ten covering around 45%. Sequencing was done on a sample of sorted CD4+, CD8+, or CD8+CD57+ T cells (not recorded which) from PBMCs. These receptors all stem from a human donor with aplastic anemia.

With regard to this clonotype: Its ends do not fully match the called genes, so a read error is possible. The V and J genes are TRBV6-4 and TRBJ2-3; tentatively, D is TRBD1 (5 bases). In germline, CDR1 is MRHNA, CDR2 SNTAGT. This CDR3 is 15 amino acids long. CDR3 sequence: CASSDTSESTDTRYF. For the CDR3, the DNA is TGTGCCAGCAGTGACACGAGCGAATCGACAGATACGCGGTATTTT.

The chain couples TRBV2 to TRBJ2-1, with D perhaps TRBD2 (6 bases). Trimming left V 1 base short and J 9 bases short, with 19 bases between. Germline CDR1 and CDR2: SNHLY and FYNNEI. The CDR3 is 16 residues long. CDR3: CASSEVGGSYNIEQFF. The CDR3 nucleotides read TGTGCCAGCAGTGAAGTCGGGGGTTCCTACAATATTGAGCAGTTCTTC. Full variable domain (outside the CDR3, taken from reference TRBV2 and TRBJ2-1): EPEVTQTPSHQVTQMGQEVILRCVPISNHLYFYWYRQILGQKVEFLVSFYNNEISEKSEIFDDQFSVERPDGSNFTLKIRSTKLEDSAMYFCASSEVGGSYNIEQFFGPGTRLTVL.

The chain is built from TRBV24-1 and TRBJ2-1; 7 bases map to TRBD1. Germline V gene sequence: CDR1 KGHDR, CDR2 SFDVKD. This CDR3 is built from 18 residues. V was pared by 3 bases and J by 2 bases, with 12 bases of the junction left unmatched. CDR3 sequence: CATSDPQTGPLTYNEQFF. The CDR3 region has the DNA TGTGCCACCAGTGATCCTCAGACAGGGCCCCTTACCTACAATGAGCAGTTCTTC.

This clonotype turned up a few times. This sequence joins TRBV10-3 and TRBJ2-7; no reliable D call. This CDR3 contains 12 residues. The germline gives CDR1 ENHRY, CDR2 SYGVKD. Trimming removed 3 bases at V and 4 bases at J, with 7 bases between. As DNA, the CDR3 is TGTGCCATCAGTGACAGTAAATACGAGCAGTACTTC. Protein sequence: CAISDSKYEQYF.